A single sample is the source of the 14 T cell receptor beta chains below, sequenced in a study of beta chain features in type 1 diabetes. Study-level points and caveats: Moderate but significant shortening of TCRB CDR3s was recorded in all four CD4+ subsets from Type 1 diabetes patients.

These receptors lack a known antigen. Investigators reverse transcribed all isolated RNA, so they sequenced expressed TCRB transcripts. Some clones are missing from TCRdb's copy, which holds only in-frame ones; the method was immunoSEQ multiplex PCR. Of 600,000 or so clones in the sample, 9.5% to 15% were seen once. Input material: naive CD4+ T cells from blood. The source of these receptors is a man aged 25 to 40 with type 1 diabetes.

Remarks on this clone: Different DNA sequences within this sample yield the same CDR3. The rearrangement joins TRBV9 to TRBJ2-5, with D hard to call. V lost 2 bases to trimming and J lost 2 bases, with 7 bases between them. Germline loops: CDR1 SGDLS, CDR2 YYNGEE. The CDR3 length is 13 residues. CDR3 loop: CASSVGQQETQYF. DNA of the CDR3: TGTGCCAGCAGCGTCGGGCAGCAAGAGACCCAGTACTTC. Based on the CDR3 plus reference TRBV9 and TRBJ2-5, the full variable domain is DSGVTQTPKHLITATGQRVTLRCSPRSGDLSVYWYQQSLDQGLQFLIQYYNGEERAKGNILERFSAQQFPDLHSELNLSSLELGDSALYFCASSVGQQETQYFGPGTRLLVL.

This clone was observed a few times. The chain's CDR3 is CASSEEQRGTQYF. CDR3 bases: TGTGCCAGCAGTGAAGAACAGCGAGGTACGCAGTATTTT. The chain combines TRBV2 with TRBJ2-3; D remains ambiguous. Germline V gives CDR1 SNHLY, CDR2 FYNNEI. This CDR3 spans 13 amino acids. Trimming stripped 1 base from V and 8 bases from J, with 10 bases between.

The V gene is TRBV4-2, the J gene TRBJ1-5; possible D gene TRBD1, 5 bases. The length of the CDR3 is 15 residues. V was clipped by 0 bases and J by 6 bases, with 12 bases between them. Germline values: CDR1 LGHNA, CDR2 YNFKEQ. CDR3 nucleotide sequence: TGTGCCAGCAGCCAAGACAGGGAAAGGAGTCAGCCCCAGCATTTT. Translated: CASSQDRERSQPQHF.

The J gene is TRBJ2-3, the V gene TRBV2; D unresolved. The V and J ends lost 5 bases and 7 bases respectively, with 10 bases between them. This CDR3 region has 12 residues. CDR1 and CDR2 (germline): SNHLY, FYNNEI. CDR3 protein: CASSPSGYTQYF. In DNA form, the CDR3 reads TGTGCCAGCAGTCCCTCCGGGTATACGCAGTATTTT.

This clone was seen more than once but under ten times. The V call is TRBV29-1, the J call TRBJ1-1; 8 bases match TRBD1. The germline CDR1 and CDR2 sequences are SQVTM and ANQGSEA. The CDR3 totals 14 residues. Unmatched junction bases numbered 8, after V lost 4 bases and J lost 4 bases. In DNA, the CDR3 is TGCAGCGTTGCCTGGACAGGGAGAGGCACTGAAGCTTTCTTT. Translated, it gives CSVAWTGRGTEAFF.

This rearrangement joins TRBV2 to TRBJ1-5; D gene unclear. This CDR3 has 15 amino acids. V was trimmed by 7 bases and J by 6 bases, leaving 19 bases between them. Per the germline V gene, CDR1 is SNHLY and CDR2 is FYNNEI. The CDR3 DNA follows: TGTGCCAGCAAAAAAAGGACCGGCCGAGGTCAGCCCCAGCATTTT. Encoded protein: CASKKRTGRGQPQHF.

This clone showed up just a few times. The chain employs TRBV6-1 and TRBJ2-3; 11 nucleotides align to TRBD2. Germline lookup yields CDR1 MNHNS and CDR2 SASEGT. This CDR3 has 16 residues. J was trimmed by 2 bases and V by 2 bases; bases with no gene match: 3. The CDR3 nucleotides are TGTGCCAGCAGTGAATCTAGCGGGGGGTTCACAGATACGCAGTATTTT. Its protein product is CASSESSGGFTDTQYF.

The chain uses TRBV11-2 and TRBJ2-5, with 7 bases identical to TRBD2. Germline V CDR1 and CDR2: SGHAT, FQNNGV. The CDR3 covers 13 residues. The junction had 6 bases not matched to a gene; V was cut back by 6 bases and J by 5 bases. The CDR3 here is CASSSSGEETQYF. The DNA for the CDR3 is TGTGCCAGCAGTTCTAGCGGTGAGGAGACCCAGTACTTC.

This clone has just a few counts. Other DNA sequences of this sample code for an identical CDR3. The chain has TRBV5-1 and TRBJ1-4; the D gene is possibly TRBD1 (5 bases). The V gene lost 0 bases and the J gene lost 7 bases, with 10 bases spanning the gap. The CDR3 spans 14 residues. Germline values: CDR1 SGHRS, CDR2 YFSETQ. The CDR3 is CASSLAGVGEKLFF. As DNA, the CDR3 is TGCGCCAGCAGCTTGGCGGGGGTTGGTGAAAAACTGTTTTTT.

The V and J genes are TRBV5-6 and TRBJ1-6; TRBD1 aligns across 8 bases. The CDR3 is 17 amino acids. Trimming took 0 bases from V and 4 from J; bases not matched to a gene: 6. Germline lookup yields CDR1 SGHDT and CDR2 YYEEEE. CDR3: CASSLGYGQGYNSPLHF. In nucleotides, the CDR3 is TGTGCCAGCAGCTTGGGTTATGGACAGGGATATAATTCACCCCTCCACTTT.

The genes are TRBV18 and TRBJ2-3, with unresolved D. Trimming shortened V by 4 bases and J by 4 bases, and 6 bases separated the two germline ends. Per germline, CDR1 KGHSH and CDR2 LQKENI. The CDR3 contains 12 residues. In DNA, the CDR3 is TGTGCCAGCTCACTAGTGCCAGATACGCAGTATTTT. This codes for CASSLVPDTQYF.

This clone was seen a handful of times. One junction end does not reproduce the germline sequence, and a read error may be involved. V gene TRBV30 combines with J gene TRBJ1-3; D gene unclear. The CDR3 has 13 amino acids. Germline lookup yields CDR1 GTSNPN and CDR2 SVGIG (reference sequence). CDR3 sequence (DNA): TGTGCCTGGAGTCCCCCGAGCGGGTATGCCCACCATTTT. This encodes CAWSPPSGYAHHF.

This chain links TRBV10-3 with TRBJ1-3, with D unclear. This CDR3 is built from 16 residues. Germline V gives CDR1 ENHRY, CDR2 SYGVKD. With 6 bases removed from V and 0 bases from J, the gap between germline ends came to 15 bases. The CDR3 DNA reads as TGTGCCATCAGCTCGTTTCTAACGAGCTCTGGAAACACCATATATTTT. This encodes CAISSFLTSSGNTIYF.

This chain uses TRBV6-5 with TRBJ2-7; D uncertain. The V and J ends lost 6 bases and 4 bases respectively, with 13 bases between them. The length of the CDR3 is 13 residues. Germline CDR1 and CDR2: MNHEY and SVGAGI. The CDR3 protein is CASRGGWEYEQYF. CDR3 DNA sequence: TGTGCCAGCAGAGGTGGGTGGGAATACGAGCAGTACTTC.